A selection of T cell receptor beta chains follows, all from one sample in a study of T cells in Graves' hyperthyroidism and ophthalmopathy. One entry per CDR3 protein, called by TCRdb with MiXCR from the multiplex PCR reads. The sample yields hundreds of thousands of distinct CDR3 sequences, approximately 15% seen once. The sample taken for sequencing was blood. These TCRs come from a woman under 30 with Graves' hyperthyroidism. Both conserved end residues are part of each CDR3. D genes are given only for firm matches. Some rows mark clone size as missing; the rest say once, few, many or name a class of expanded clone.

abundance,j_gene,v_gene,d_gene,CDR3nt,CDR3aa
.,TRBJ1-2,TRBV2,.,TGTGCCAGCAGCCTTAAGGATGTCTATGGCTACACCTTC,CASSLKDVYGYTF
.,TRBJ2-2,TRBV14,.,TGTGCCAGCAGCCGACACAGGGACTGGGAGCTGTTTTTT,CASSRHRDWELFF
many,TRBJ2-7,TRBV20-1,.,TGCAGTGCCCTAACAGGGCCAGGGCAGTACTTC,CSALTGPGQYF
.,TRBJ1-1,TRBV5-1,.,TGCGCCAGCAGCTTGACGCCAGGGGCGAACACTGAAGCTTTCTTT,CASSLTPGANTEAFF
.,TRBJ2-7,TRBV6-2/TRBV6-3,TRBD2,TGTGCCAGCAGTTACGAGCTAGCGGTGGCCTACGAGCAGTACTTC,CASSYELAVAYEQYF
few,TRBJ2-3,TRBV11-3,.,TGTGCCAGCACCAAAACCCAGGGGTTGGGTTTTTCTGCAGATACGCAGTATTTT,CASTKTQGLGFSADTQYF
many,TRBJ2-1,TRBV30,TRBD2,TGTGCCTGGGCTAGCGGGAGCAATGAGCAGTTCTTC,CAWASGSNEQFF
few,TRBJ2-5,TRBV2,.,TGTGCCAGCAGTGTAGGCCAGACCCAAGAGACCCAGTACTTC,CASSVGQTQETQYF
.,TRBJ2-1,TRBV24-1,.,TGTGCCACCAGTGATTTCCGGGGGAATGAGCAGTTCTTC,CATSDFRGNEQFF
.,TRBJ2-5,TRBV2,TRBD1,TGTGCCAGCAGCGCGACGGGACAGGGGTTTGGGACCCAGTACTTC,CASSATGQGFGTQYF
few,TRBJ2-3,TRBV10-3,TRBD2,TGTGCCATCTCGATTAGCGGGAGCACAGATACGCAGTATTTT,CAISISGSTDTQYF
.,TRBJ1-3,TRBV7-9,.,TGTGCCAGCAGCTTAGCGAGGACACCCTACTCTGGAAACACCATATATTTT,CASSLARTPYSGNTIYF
many,TRBJ2-3,TRBV11-2,.,TGTGCCAGTCGAGCGGAAATAGGAGATACGCAGTATTTT,CASRAEIGDTQYF
many,TRBJ1-1,TRBV24-1,.,TGTGCCACCAGTGATTCTGTCAGCGAGAACACTGAAGCTTTCTTT,CATSDSVSENTEAFF
many,TRBJ2-3,TRBV7-2,TRBD2,TGTGCCAGCAGCTTAGGTCCGGGGGGGCTTCAAGATACGCAGTATTTT,CASSLGPGGLQDTQYF
few,TRBJ1-1,TRBV7-2,.,TGTGCCAGCAGCTTAAAATTTGAAGCTTTCTTT,CASSLKFEAFF
.,TRBJ2-7,TRBV19,TRBD2,TGTGCCAGTAGGCGGAGGACTAGCGGGGACGAGCAGTACTTC,CASRRRTSGDEQYF
many,TRBJ2-3,TRBV6-4,.,TGTGCCAGCAGTGAGGGTTCAGGGGCAGATACGCAGTATTTT,CASSEGSGADTQYF
many,TRBJ2-5,TRBV20-1,.,TGCAGTGCTAGGTTCTACAGGGCGAAAGAGACCCAGTACTTC,CSARFYRAKETQYF
few,TRBJ2-1,TRBV6-1,TRBD2,TGTGCCAGCACTAGCGGGGCCTACAATGAGCAGTTCTTC,CASTSGAYNEQFF
many,TRBJ2-3,TRBV20-1,.,TGCAGTGCGGCGGTAGGACCCAGCACAGATACGCAGTATTTT,CSAAVGPSTDTQYF
few,TRBJ1-6,TRBV4-3,.,TGCGCCAGCAGCCAAGCCTCCCCGGGTGAGAGCTCCTATAATTCACCCCTCCACTTT,CASSQASPGESSYNSPLHF
.,TRBJ2-2,TRBV20-1,TRBD1,TGCAGTGCAAAGACAGGGCACACCGGGGAGCTGTTTTTT,CSAKTGHTGELFF
.,TRBJ2-1,TRBV20-1,TRBD1,TGCAGTGCTAGACCGGGACAGACCTACGAGCAGTTCTTC,CSARPGQTYEQFF
.,TRBJ1-2,TRBV12-3/TRBV12-4,.,TGTGCCAGCAGGGTGGTAGGGAACTATGGCTACACCTTC,CASRVVGNYGYTF
.,TRBJ2-5,TRBV24-1,.,TGTGCCACCAGTGATTTCCTAGCCCAAGAGACCCAGTACTTC,CATSDFLAQETQYF
many,TRBJ2-7,TRBV6-1,TRBD1,TGTGCCAGCAGTTATGAGGACAGGGCACCGAGCTCCTACGAGCAGTACTTC,CASSYEDRAPSSYEQYF
few,TRBJ2-2,TRBV3-1,.,TGTGCCAGCAGCCAATCCGGGGAGCTGTTTTTT,CASSQSGELFF
many,TRBJ2-1,TRBV6-2/TRBV6-3,.,TGTGCCAGCAGTTACCAAGAGGCCTACAATGAGCAGTTCTTC,CASSYQEAYNEQFF
.,TRBJ2-3,TRBV4-2,.,TGTGCCAGCAGCCAAGAACGTCCCGGAGGTACGCAGTATTTT,CASSQERPGGTQYF
many,TRBJ2-7,TRBV20-1,.,TGCAGTGCTAGAGATTTTAGTGGGCAAGCGGAAGAGCAGTACTTC,CSARDFSGQAEEQYF
many,TRBJ2-5,TRBV24-1,.,TGTGCCACCAGTGATTCGCCGGGGGAGACCCAGTACTTC,CATSDSPGETQYF
few,TRBJ2-7,TRBV5-6,.,TGTGCCAGCAGTGGGGGACCCAAGCCCGCCGTCTCCTACGAGCAGTACTTC,CASSGGPKPAVSYEQYF
.,TRBJ1-1,TRBV24-1,.,TGTGCCACCAGTGATTTGAATAAGGGAGGTGAAGCTTTCTTT,CATSDLNKGGEAFF
.,TRBJ2-1,TRBV19,.,TGTGCCAGTAGGGACTTTGGGGGGTGGCAGTTCTTC,CASRDFGGWQFF
.,TRBJ1-6,TRBV20-1,.,TGCAGTGCTAGGAAGCGGGCTAATTCACCCCTCCACTTT,CSARKRANSPLHF
many,TRBJ2-1,TRBV12-5,.,TGTGCTAGTGGCCTCTCCCCGGGATGGAATGAGCAGTTCTTC,CASGLSPGWNEQFF
few,TRBJ2-7,TRBV7-9,.,TGTGCCAGCAGCCCCAGTTCGATCTCCTACGAGCAGTACTTC,CASSPSSISYEQYF
once,TRBJ1-1,TRBV5-1,TRBD1,TGCGCCAGCAGCGTAACGGACAGGGGAACTGAAGCTTTCTTT,CASSVTDRGTEAFF
.,TRBJ2-7,TRBV5-6,TRBD2,TGTGCCAGCAGCTTGGGACTAGCGGCGTACAATGAGCAGTACTTC,CASSLGLAAYNEQYF
.,TRBJ2-1,TRBV24-1,.,TGTGCCACCAGTGACAGCCGGGACTACAATGAGCAGTTCTTC,CATSDSRDYNEQFF
many,TRBJ2-7,TRBV30,TRBD2,TGTGCCTGGAATCGACTAGCGGGGAGCTCCTACGAGCAGTACTTC,CAWNRLAGSSYEQYF
.,TRBJ2-1,TRBV6-5,TRBD2,TGTGCCAGCAGTTACTCGGGGGAGGGTAACCCCTACAATGAGCAGTTCTTC,CASSYSGEGNPYNEQFF
few,TRBJ1-4,TRBV20-1,TRBD1,TGCAGTGCTAAGACAGGGCGAGGGGTAGATAATGAAAAACTGTTTTTT,CSAKTGRGVDNEKLFF
.,TRBJ2-1,TRBV19,TRBD2,TGTGCCAGTACCCCGGGAGGAGGGGATGAGCAGTTCTTC,CASTPGGGDEQFF
.,TRBJ1-2,TRBV9,.,TGTGCCAGCAGCGTAGTTGGGGAAGGCTACACCTTC,CASSVVGEGYTF
many,TRBJ2-1,TRBV30,.,TGTGCCTGGAGTGGGGGGATTGAGCAGTTCTTC,CAWSGGIEQFF
.,TRBJ1-4,TRBV9,TRBD1,TGTGCCAGCAGCGCTGGGACAGGGGGAAGTGAAAAACTGTTTTTT,CASSAGTGGSEKLFF
.,TRBJ2-5,TRBV5-1,TRBD2,TGCGCCAGCAGCTTGGTACTAGCGGGGGCGCAAGAGACCCAGTACTTC,CASSLVLAGAQETQYF
many,TRBJ2-1,TRBV20-1,TRBD1,TGCAGTGCTAAGGGGGACAGTGACTACAATGAGCAGTTCTTC,CSAKGDSDYNEQFF
.,TRBJ2-1,TRBV30,TRBD2,TGTGCCTGGAGTGTACTTTTTTCCCTAGCGGAACTCGACAATGAGCAGTTCTTC,CAWSVLFSLAELDNEQFF
few,TRBJ2-5,TRBV18,.,TGTGCCAGCTCACCACCCATCGGGACGCCGGTCGCACGGGAGACCCAGTACTTC,CASSPPIGTPVARETQYF
few,TRBJ2-7,TRBV5-1,TRBD1,TGCGCCAGCAGCTTGGGGGACAGTCCGGGCTACGAGCAGTACTTC,CASSLGDSPGYEQYF
.,TRBJ1-3,TRBV27,.,TGTGCCAGCATTCCCCCGTCGGGGAACACCATATATTTT,CASIPPSGNTIYF
many,TRBJ2-2,TRBV7-3,.,TGTGCCAGCAGCTCGGGACTCGGCGTCGGGGAGCTGTTTTTT,CASSSGLGVGELFF